What follows are 2 T cell receptor beta chains derived from one specimen sequenced in a study of T-cell reconstitution after alpha-beta-depleted transplantation in children. The TCRbeta library incorporated unique molecular identifiers. A single record per CDR3 protein comes from TCRdb applying MiXCR to the PCR reads. The data contain approximately 510,000 distinct CDR3 sequences, around 17% of them singletons. This specimen was PBMCs from the stem cell graft donor, taken from the stem cell graft. The receptors stem from a human donor who donated a stem cell graft to a child with acute lymphoblastic leukemia.

This clonotype was picked up a small number of times. The chain uses TRBV15 and TRBJ2-3; D is undetermined. Per the germline V gene, CDR1 is LNHNV and CDR2 is YYDKDF (reference sequence). The CDR3 covers 12 residues. V shed 0 bases and J shed 5 bases, with 3 bases lying between them. The CDR3 DNA sequence: TGTGCCACCAGCAGAGACGTAGATACGCAGTATTTT. Protein: CATSRDVDTQYF. The full variable domain, rest sourced from reference TRBV15 and TRBJ2-3, is DAMVIQNPRYQVTQFGKPVTLSCSQTLNHNVMYWYQQKSSQAPKLLFHYYDKDFNNEADTPDNFQSRRPNTSFCFLDIRSPGLGDTAMYLCATSRDVDTQYFGPGTRLTVL.

This clonotype was seen more than once but under ten times. The rearrangement joins TRBV11-2 to TRBJ2-1; perhaps TRBD2 as D (6 bases). V was shortened by 5 bases and J by 0 bases, with 14 bases between the two germline ends. This CDR3 contains 16 residues. Germline V gene lookup returns CDR1 SGHAT and CDR2 FQNNGV. CDR3 bases: TGTGCCAGCAGCCTATCTAGCGCCCGCTCCTACAATGAGCAGTTCTTC. It yields the protein CASSLSSARSYNEQFF. Combining the CDR3 with reference TRBV11-2 and TRBJ2-1 gives the whole variable domain EAGVAQSPRYKIIEKRQSVAFWCNPISGHATLYWYQQILGQGPKLLIQFQNNGVVDDSQLPKDRFSAERLKGVDSTLKIQPAKLEDSAVYLCASSLSSARSYNEQFFGPGTRLTVL.